This T cell receptor (beta chain) was sequenced during a study of response to subunit inactivated influenza vaccine. This clonotype was seen at least ten times. CDR1 SGHRS and CDR2 YFSETQ come from the germline V gene. Trimming took off 4 bases at V and 0 bases at J, with 13 bases between the two ends. The CDR3 length is 15 residues. TCRdb itself ran the RT-PCR reads through MiXCR, one entry per CDR3 protein. The profile shows around 300,000 distinct CDR3 sequences, about 20% of them singletons. The sequences come from PBMCs from blood, collected approximately 20 months after vaccination. This TCR was recovered from a man between 50 and 70 years old who received an inactivated influenza vaccine. V is TRBV5-1 and J is TRBJ1-2; perhaps TRBD1 as D (6 bases). CDR3 residues: CASSVDSPTNYGYTF. The DNA for the CDR3 is TGCGCCAGCAGCGTGGACAGCCCAACTAACTATGGCTACACCTTC.